This TCR beta chain appears in the sequencing data of a study of control samples from healthy donors and cancer patients. Sequencing used immunoSEQ multiplex PCR; TCRdb keeps in-frame clones, though not all of them. The data show 390,000 or so clones, 75% to 95% seen once. Germline-derived CDR1 and CDR2 are ENHRY and SYGVKD. V lost 2 bases, J lost 7 bases, and 12 bases lay in between. This CDR3 region has 14 residues. This rearrangement joins TRBV10-3 to TRBJ2-4; D may be TRBD1 or TRBD2 (7 bases each). This TCR derives from a man aged 35-49 years with head and neck cancer. The sample was PBMCs. The CDR3 nucleotides read TGTGCCATCAGTGAGGGGGAGGGGGCGAACATTCAGTACTTC. Amino acids: CAISEGEGANIQYF.